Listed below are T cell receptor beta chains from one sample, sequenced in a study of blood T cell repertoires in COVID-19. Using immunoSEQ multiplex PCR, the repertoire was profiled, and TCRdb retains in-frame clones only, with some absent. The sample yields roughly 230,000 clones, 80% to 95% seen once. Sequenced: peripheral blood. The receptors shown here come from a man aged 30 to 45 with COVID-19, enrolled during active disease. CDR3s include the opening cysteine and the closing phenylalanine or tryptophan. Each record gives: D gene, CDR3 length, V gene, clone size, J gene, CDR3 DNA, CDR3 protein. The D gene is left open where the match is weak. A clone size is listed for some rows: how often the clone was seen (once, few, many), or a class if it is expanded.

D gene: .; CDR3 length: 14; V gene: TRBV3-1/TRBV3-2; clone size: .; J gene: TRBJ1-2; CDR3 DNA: TGTGCCAGCAGCCAACAGGGCAGTCTTTATGGCTACACCTTC; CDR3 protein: CASSQQGSLYGYTF
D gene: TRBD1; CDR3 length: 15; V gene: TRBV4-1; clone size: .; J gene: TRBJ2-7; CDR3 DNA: TGCGCCAGCAGCCAAGATCGGGACAGGGGTGGCGAGCAGTACTTC; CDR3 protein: CASSQDRDRGGEQYF
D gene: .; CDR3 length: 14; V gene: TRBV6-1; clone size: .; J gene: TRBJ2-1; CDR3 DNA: TGTGCCAGCAGCGCCCCCTCAGTGGCCAATGAGCAGTTCTTC; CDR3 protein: CASSAPSVANEQFF
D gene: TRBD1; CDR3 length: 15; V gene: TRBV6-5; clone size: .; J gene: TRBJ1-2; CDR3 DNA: TGTGCCAGCAGCCGAGACAGGGGGCTTAACTATGGCTACACCTTC; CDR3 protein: CASSRDRGLNYGYTF
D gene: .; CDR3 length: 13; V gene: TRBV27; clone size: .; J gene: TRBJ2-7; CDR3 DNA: TGTGCCAGCAGTTACCGGGACAACTACGAGCAGTACTTC; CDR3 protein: CASSYRDNYEQYF
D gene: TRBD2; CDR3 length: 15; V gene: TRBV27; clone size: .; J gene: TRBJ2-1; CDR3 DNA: TGTGCCAGCAGTTTAGCGGGGGGGCCCTACAATGAGCAGTTCTTC; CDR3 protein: CASSLAGGPYNEQFF
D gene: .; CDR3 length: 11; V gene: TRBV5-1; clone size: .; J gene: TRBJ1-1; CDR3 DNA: TGCGCCAGCAGCTCTCGTTCCGAAGCTTTCTTT; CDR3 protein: CASSSRSEAFF
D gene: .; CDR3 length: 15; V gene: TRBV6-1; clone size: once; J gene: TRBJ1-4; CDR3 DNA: TGTGCCAGCAGTGAAGGGGGAGGGATAGGAGAAAAACTGTTTTTT; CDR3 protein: CASSEGGGIGEKLFF
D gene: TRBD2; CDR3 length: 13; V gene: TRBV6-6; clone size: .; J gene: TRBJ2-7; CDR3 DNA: TGTGCCAGCAGCGGGGGGTCGGGGTACGAGCAGTACTTC; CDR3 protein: CASSGGSGYEQYF
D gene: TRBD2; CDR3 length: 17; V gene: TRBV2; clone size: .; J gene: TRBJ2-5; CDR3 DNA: TGTGCCAGCAGTGAATTGGAGTCCCTAGCGGGGGTTGTGACCCAGTACTTC; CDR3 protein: CASSELESLAGVVTQYF
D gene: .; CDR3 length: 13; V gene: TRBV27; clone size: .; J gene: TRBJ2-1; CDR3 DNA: TGTGCCAGCAGTTTAGAACGGGGGTTAACGCAGTTCTTC; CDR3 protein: CASSLERGLTQFF
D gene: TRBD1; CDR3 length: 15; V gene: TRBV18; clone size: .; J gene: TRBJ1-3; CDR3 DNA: TGTGCCAGCTCACCGGGACAGGGGGAAGGAAACACCATATATTTT; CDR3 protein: CASSPGQGEGNTIYF
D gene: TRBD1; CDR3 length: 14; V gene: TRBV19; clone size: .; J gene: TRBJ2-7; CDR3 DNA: TGTGCCAGTAGTGTCCCGGGACAGGGGTACGAGCAGTACTTC; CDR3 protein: CASSVPGQGYEQYF
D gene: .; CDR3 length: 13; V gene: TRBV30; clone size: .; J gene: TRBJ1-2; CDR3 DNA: TGTGCCTGGAGTGGACAGAACTTGTATGGCTACACCTTC; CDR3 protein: CAWSGQNLYGYTF